The 17 T cell receptor beta chains given below trace back to one sample, sequenced in a study of shared clonotypes between healthy human individuals. Assay used: immunoSEQ multiplex PCR; TCRdb lists only in-frame clones, some missing. Here the sample spans roughly 640,000 clones, around 97% being singletons. The sequenced sample was naive CD4+ T cells sorted from blood. Noted subset: CD45RA+ positively selected. The origin of the receptors is a woman aged 30 to 39 in good health.

V and J are TRBV30 and TRBJ1-1; the match to TRBD1 covers 7 bases. After removal of 3 bases from V and 4 bases from J, the junction contained 11 bases not matched to a gene. This CDR3 is 15 amino acids long. Germline lookup yields CDR1 GTSNPN and CDR2 SVGIG (reference sequence). The CDR3 reads CAWRWGDSEATEAFF. CDR3 bases: TGTGCCTGGAGATGGGGGGACAGTGAGGCCACTGAAGCTTTCTTT.

The chain recombines TRBV2 with TRBJ1-2; D possibly corresponds to TRBD1 (6 bases). The CDR3 has 16 residues. V lost 6 bases, J lost 0 bases, and 17 bases lay in between. Germline loops: CDR1 SNHLY, CDR2 FYNNEI. In nucleotides, the CDR3 is TGTGCCAGCAGACCTACCTTGGACAGTTCTAACTATGGCTACACCTTC. It encodes CASRPTLDSSNYGYTF.

The rearrangement joins TRBV6-1 to TRBJ2-6; perhaps D is TRBD1 or TRBD2 (5 bases each). Trimming removed 11 bases from V and 2 bases from J, with 13 bases in between. The CDR3 totals 14 residues. In germline, CDR1 is MNHNS, CDR2 SASEGT. As DNA, the CDR3 is TGTGCCGGACGAGGGGCTCCTGGGGCCAACGTCCTGACTTTC. This translates into CAGRGAPGANVLTF.

The V gene is TRBV6-1, the J gene TRBJ2-7; D possibly corresponds to TRBD1 (5 bases). The CDR3 is 14 residues long. The ends were cut back, 2 bases at V and 3 bases at J, with 11 bases in the middle. Germline values: CDR1 MNHNS, CDR2 SASEGT. CDR3 sequence reads: CASSEIGHHYEQYF. The CDR3, as DNA: TGTGCCAGCAGTGAAATTGGACACCACTACGAGCAGTACTTC.

This clone was counted once. The chain links TRBV4-2 to TRBJ1-2, with a possible D match to TRBD1 (5 bases). V lost 5 bases to trimming and J lost 3 bases, with 10 bases between them. The CDR3 contains 13 residues. Germline CDR1 LGHNA, CDR2 YNFKEQ. CDR3 residues: CASSFEQDYGYTF. In nucleotides, the CDR3 is TGTGCCAGCAGCTTTGAACAGGACTATGGCTACACCTTC.

This sequence joins TRBV5-1 and TRBJ2-4, with 9 bases identical to TRBD1. The CDR3 has 17 residues. Germline V gene data show CDR1 as SGHRS and CDR2 as YFSETQ. V dropped 4 bases and J dropped 0; count of bases not matched to a gene: 8. As DNA, the CDR3 is TGCGCCAGCAGCCCACCCGGGACAGGGCTAGCCAAAAACATTCAGTACTTC. It yields the protein CASSPPGTGLAKNIQYF.

The V call is TRBV28, the J call TRBJ1-5; D may be TRBD1 (6 bases). With 9 bases removed from V and 5 bases from J, the gap between germline ends came to 17 bases. The CDR3 is 14 amino acids. Germline CDR1 is MDHEN and CDR2 is SYDVKM. CDR3 residues: CASGTDRLDQPQHF. The DNA of the CDR3 is TGTGCCAGTGGGACTGACAGGCTAGATCAGCCCCAGCATTTT.

The chain links TRBV5-4 to TRBJ1-5; D is perhaps TRBD1 (6 bases). This CDR3 has 17 amino acids. V shed 4 bases and J shed 5 bases, with 22 bases lying between them. The V gene's germline CDR1 is SGHNT and CDR2 YYREEE (reference sequence). The CDR3, as DNA: TGTGCCAGCAGCCAAGATAATTTCGGGCAGGGGCATCAGCCCCAGCATTTT. Amino acids: CASSQDNFGQGHQPQHF.

The CDR3 protein is CASGGTAYEQYF. The CDR3 bases are TGTGCCAGCGGCGGGACAGCCTACGAGCAGTACTTC. The V and J genes are TRBV2 and TRBJ2-7; D perhaps matches TRBD1 (7 bases). The CDR3 extends over 12 amino acids. V was shortened by 8 bases and J by 2 bases, with 10 bases between the two germline ends. Germline-derived CDR1 and CDR2 are SNHLY and FYNNEI. Full variable domain (remainder filled in from reference TRBV2 and TRBJ2-7): EPEVTQTPSHQVTQMGQEVILRCVPISNHLYFYWYRQILGQKVEFLVSFYNNEISEKSEIFDDQFSVERPDGSNFTLKIRSTKLEDSAMYFCASGGTAYEQYFGPGTRLTVT.

V gene TRBV7-6 combines with J gene TRBJ1-5; D ambiguous. V shed 2 bases and J shed 3 bases, with 8 bases lying between them. The CDR3 loop spans 14 amino acids. CDR1 SGHVS and CDR2 FNYEAQ come from the germline V gene. The CDR3 sequence: CASSLSSTNQPQHF. In DNA form, the CDR3 reads TGTGCCAGCAGCTTAAGCTCAACCAATCAGCCCCAGCATTTT.

V usage is TRBV30 and J usage is TRBJ1-5; possible D gene TRBD1, 6 bases. Germline CDR1 reads GTSNPN; CDR2 reads SVGIG (reference sequence). The V gene lost 3 bases and the J gene lost 0 bases, with 21 bases spanning the gap. The CDR3 is 18 residues long. This chain's CDR3 is CAWRGARRRWASNQPQHF. CDR3 DNA: TGTGCCTGGAGGGGGGCCCGTCGTCGATGGGCTAGCAATCAGCCCCAGCATTTT. Variable domain in full (rest from reference TRBV30 and TRBJ1-5): SQTIHQWPATLVQPVGSPLSLECTVEGTSNPNLYWYRQAAGRGLQLLFYSVGIGQISSEVPQNLSASRPQDRQFILSSKKLLLSDSGFYLCAWRGARRRWASNQPQHFGDGTRLSIL.

This chain links TRBV2 with TRBJ2-1, with unresolved D. V lost 1 base and J lost 0, with 7 bases in between. CDR1 SNHLY and CDR2 FYNNEI come from the germline V gene. The length of the CDR3 is 15 residues. DNA for the CDR3: TGTGCCAGCAGTGAAGAGGCTAGCTCCTACAATGAGCAGTTCTTC. Amino acids: CASSEEASSYNEQFF.

V is TRBV27 and J is TRBJ1-3; 10 positions agree with TRBD1. The CDR3 contains 16 residues. Per the germline V gene, CDR1 is MNHEY and CDR2 is SMNVEV (reference sequence). Unmatched junction bases numbered 3, after V lost 2 bases and J lost 2 bases. CDR3 nucleotides: TGTGCCAGCAGTTTACGAGGACAGGGGGCTGGAAACACCATATATTTT. It yields the protein CASSLRGQGAGNTIYF.

This chain connects TRBV29-1 to TRBJ2-1, with TRBD1 as a possible D gene (5 bases). Germline-derived CDR1 and CDR2 are SQVTM and ANQGSEA. This CDR3 region has 15 residues. Trimming stripped 4 bases from V and 9 bases from J, with 22 bases between. The CDR3 DNA is TGCAGCGTTGTGGGCCTCTCTGGGGCATTTGGTGAGCAGTTCTTC. It specifies CSVVGLSGAFGEQFF.

The rearrangement links TRBV5-1 to TRBJ2-7; a possible D gene is TRBD2 (5 bases). The germline V gene encodes CDR1 SGHRS and CDR2 YFSETQ. This CDR3 contains 14 residues. Trimming left V 5 bases short and J 0 bases short, with 12 bases between. CDR3 sequence: CASRGLQDSYEQYF. CDR3 DNA sequence: TGCGCCAGCAGAGGACTGCAGGACTCCTACGAGCAGTACTTC. The full variable domain, its missing parts supplied by reference TRBV5-1 and TRBJ2-7, is KAGVTQTPRYLIKTRGQQVTLSCSPISGHRSVSWYQQTPGQGLQFLFEYFSETQRNKGNFPGRFSGRQFSNSRSEMNVSTLELGDSALYLCASRGLQDSYEQYFGPGTRLTVT.

The rearrangement uses TRBV29-1 and TRBJ2-3, with TRBD1 identical over 7 bases. CDR1 and CDR2 (germline): SQVTM, ANQGSEA. The V segment lost 5 bases and the J segment 9 bases; nucleotides outside the gene matches: 5. This CDR3 has 11 residues. The CDR3 nucleotides read TGCAGCGTTACGCCGGGACAGACGCAGTATTTT. Translation: CSVTPGQTQYF.

J is TRBJ1-5 and V is TRBV7-2, with D perhaps matching TRBD1 (5 bases). The CDR3 sequence is 16 residues long. Germline V gene sequence: CDR1 SGHTA, CDR2 FQGNSA. Trimming left V 0 bases short and J 2 bases short, with 11 bases between. Here the CDR3 DNA reads TGTGCCAGCAGCTTAGCTGGGCCGGGGGGCAATCAGCCCCAGCATTTT. Translation: CASSLAGPGGNQPQHF.